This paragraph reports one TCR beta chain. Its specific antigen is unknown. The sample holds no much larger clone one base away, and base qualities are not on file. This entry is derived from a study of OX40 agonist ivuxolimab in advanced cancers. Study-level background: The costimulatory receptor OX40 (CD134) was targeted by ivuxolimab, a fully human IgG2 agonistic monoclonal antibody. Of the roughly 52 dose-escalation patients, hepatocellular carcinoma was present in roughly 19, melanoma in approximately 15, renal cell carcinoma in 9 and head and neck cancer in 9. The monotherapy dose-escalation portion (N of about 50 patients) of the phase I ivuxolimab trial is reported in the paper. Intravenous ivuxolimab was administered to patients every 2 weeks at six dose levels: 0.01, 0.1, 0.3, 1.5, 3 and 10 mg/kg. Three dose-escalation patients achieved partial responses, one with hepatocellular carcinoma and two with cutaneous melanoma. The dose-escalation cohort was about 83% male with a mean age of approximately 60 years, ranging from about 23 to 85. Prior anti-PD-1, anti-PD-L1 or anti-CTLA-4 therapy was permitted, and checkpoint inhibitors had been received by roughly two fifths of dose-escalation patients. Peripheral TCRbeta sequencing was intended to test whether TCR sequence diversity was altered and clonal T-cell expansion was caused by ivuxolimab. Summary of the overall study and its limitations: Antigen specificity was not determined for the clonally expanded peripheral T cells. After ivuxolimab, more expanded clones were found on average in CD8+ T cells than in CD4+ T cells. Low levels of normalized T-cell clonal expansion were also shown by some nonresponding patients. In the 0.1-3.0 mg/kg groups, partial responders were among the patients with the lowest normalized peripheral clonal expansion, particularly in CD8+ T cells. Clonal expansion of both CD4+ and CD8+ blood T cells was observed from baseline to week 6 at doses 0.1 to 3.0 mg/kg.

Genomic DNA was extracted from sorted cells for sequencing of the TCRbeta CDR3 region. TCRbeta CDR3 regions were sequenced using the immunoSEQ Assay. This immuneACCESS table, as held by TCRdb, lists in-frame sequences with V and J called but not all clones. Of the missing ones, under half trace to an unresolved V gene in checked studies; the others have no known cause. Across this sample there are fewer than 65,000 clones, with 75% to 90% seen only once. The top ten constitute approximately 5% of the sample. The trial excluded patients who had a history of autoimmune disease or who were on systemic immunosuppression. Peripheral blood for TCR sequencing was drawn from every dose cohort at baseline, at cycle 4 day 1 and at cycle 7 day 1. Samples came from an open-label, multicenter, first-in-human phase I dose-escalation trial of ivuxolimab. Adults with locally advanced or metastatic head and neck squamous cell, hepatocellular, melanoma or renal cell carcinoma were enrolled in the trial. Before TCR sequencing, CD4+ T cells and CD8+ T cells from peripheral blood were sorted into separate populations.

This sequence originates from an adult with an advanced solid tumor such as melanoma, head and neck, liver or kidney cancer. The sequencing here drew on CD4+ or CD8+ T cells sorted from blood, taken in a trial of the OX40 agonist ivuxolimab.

The CDR3 reads CASSLAENTEAFF. The base sequence is TGTGCCAGCAGCTTAGCCGAGAACACTGAAGCTTTCTTT. Recombination connected TRBV7-6 to TRBJ1-1; the D gene is unclear. The junction carries 3 bases between V and J, which are trimmed by 0 bases and 1 base respectively. CDR1 and CDR2 (SGHVS, FNYEAQ) derive from the germline V gene. The CDR3 has 13 amino acids, counting the end cysteine and phenylalanine. Only the CDR3 DNA stays, 39 bases, in frame from base 1.